One T cell receptor (beta chain) is described in this entry. Its antigen is undetermined. These data originate in a study of siplizumab effects on memory and regulatory T cells. Assays were performed on approximately 100,000 TCR templates per sample. Measured with immunoSEQ multiplex PCR; TCRdb has only the in-frame clones, and not every one. The data show some 100,000 clones, around 93% seen once. General study findings and limits: There were only a minor fraction of alloreactive clones that mapped to unstimulated subsets. Tregs that proliferated in siplizumab cultures did not have their suppressive function confirmed. Alloreactive sequences traceable to unstimulated CD4+ memory cells declined significantly under siplizumab.

The CDR3 is made up of 15 amino acids. The germline V gene has CDR1 WSHSY and CDR2 SAAADI. The V gene lost 4 bases and the J gene lost 6 bases, with 18 bases spanning the gap. Input material: non-Treg CD4+ T cells sorted from blood. The receptor was derived from a human donor in good health. The J gene is TRBJ2-5, the V gene TRBV10-2, with a weak D call TRBD2 (6 bases). The CDR3 reads CASSVGAQGGQTQYF. Written as DNA, the CDR3 is TGCGCCAGCAGTGTCGGCGCCCAGGGAGGTCAGACCCAGTACTTC.